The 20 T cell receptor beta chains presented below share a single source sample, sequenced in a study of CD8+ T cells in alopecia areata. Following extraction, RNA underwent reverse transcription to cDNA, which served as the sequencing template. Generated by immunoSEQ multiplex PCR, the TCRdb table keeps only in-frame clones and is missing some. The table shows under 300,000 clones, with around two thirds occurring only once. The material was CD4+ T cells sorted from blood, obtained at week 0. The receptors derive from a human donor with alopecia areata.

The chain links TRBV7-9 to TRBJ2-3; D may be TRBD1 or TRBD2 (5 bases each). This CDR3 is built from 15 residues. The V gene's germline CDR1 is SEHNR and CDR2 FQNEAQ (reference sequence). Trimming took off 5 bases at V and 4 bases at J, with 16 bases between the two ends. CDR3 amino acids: CASSRPGGRADTQYF. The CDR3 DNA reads TGTGCCAGCAGCCGTCCTGGGGGACGAGCAGATACGCAGTATTTT.

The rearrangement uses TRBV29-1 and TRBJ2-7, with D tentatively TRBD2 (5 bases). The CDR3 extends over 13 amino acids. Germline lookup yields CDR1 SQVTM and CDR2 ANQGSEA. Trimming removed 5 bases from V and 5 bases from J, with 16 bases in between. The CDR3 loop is CSVFSVSGNEQYF. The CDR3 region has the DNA TGCAGCGTTTTCTCGGTTTCGGGAAACGAGCAGTACTTC.

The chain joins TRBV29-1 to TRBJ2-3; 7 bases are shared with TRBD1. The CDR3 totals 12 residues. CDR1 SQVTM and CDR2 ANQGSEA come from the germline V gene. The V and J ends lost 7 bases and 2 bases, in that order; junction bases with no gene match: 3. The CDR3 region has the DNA TGCAGCGGTGGGACAGTCACAGATACGCAGTATTTT. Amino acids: CSGGTVTDTQYF.

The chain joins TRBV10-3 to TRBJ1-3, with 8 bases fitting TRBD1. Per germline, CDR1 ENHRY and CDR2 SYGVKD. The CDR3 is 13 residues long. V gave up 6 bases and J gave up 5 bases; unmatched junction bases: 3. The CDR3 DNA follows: TGTGCCATCAGGGGACAGGAAAGAAACACCATATATTTT. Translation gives CAIRGQERNTIYF.

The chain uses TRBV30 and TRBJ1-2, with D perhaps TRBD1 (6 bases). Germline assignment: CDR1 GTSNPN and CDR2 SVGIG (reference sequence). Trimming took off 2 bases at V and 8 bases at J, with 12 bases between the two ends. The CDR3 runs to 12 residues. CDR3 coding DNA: TGTGCCTGGAGTATCGGACAGCAAGGCTACACCTTC. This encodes CAWSIGQQGYTF. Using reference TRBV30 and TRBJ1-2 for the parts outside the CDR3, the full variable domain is SQTIHQWPATLVQPVGSPLSLECTVEGTSNPNLYWYRQAAGRGLQLLFYSVGIGQISSEVPQNLSASRPQDRQFILSSKKLLLSDSGFYLCAWSIGQQGYTFGSGTRLTVV.

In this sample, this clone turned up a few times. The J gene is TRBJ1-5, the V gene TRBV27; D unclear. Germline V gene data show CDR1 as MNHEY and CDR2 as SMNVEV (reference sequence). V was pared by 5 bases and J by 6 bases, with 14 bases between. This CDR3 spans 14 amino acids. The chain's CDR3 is CASSPTQASQPQHF. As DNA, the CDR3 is TGTGCCAGCAGTCCGACCCAGGCGAGTCAGCCCCAGCATTTT.

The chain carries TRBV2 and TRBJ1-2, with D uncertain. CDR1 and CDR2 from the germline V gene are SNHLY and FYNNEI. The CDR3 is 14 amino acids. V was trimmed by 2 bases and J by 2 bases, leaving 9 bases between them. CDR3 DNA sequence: TGTGCCAGCAGTGAAACTGGAGGGAACTATGGCTACACCTTC. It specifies CASSETGGNYGYTF.

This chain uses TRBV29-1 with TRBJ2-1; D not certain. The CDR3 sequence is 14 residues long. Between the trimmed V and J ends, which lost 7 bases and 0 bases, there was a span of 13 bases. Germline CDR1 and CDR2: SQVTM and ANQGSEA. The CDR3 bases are TGCAGCGGGGTGTGGCGATCCTCCTACAATGAGCAGTTCTTC. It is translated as CSGVWRSSYNEQFF.

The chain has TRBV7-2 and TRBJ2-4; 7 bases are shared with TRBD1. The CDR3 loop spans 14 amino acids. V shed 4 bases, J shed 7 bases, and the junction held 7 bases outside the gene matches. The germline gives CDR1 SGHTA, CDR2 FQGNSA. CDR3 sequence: CASSWDSRPNIQYF. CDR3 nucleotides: TGTGCCAGCAGCTGGGACAGTCGCCCCAACATTCAGTACTTC.

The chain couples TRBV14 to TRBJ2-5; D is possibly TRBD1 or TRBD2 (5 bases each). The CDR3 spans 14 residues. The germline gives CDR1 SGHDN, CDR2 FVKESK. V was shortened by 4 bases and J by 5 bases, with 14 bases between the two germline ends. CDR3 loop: CASSRNQGGETQYF. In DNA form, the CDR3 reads TGTGCCAGCAGCCGAAACCAGGGCGGGGAGACCCAGTACTTC.

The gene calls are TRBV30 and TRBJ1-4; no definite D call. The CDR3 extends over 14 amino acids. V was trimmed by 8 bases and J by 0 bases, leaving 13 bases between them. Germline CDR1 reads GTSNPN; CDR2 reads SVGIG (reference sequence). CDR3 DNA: TGTGCCGGGGAACAAGATGCAACTAATGAAAAACTGTTTTTT. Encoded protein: CAGEQDATNEKLFF.

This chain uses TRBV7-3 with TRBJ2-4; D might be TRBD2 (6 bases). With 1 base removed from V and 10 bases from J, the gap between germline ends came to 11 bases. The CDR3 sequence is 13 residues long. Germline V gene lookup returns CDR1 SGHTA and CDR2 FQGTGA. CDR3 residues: CASSLNQGGIQYF. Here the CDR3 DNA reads TGTGCCAGCAGCTTAAACCAGGGAGGAATTCAGTACTTC.

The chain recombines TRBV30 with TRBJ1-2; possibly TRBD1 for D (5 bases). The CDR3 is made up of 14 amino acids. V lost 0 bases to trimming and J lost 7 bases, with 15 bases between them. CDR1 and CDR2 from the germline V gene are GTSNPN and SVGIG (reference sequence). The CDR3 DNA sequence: TGTGCCTGGAGTGTTAAGGGGAAACAAGTTGGCTACACCTTC. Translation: CAWSVKGKQVGYTF.

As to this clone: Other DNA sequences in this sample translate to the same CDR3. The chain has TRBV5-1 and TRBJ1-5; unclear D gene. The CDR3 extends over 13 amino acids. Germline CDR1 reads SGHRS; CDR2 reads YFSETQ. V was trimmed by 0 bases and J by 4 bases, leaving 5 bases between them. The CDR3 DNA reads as TGCGCCAGCAGCTTGGGACCAAATCAGCCCCAGCATTTT. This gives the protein CASSLGPNQPQHF. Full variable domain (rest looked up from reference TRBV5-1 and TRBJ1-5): KAGVTQTPRYLIKTRGQQVTLSCSPISGHRSVSWYQQTPGQGLQFLFEYFSETQRNKGNFPGRFSGRQFSNSRSEMNVSTLELGDSALYLCASSLGPNQPQHFGDGTRLSIL.

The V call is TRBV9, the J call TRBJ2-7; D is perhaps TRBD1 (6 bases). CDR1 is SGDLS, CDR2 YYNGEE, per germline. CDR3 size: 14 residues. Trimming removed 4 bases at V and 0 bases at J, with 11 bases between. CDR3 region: CASSRQESSYEQYF. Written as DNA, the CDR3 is TGTGCCAGCAGCCGACAGGAGAGCTCCTACGAGCAGTACTTC.

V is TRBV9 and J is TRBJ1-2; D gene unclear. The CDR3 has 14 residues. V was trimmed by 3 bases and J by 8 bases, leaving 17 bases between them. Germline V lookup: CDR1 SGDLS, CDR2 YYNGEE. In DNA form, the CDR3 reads TGTGCCAGCAGCGCCTCCTTTGCTGGCGGGGGCTACACCTTC. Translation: CASSASFAGGGYTF.

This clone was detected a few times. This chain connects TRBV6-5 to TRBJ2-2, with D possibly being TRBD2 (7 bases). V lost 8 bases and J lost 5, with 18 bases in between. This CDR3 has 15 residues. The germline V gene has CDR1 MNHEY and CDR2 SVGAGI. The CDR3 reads CASLPLGGPTGELFF. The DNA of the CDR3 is TGTGCCAGCCTACCCCTCGGGGGGCCAACCGGGGAGCTGTTTTTT.

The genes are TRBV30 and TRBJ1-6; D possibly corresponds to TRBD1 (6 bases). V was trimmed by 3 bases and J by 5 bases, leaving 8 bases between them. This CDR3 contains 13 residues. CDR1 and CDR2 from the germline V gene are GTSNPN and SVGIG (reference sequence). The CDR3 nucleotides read TGTGCCTGGAGACAGGGCGATAATTCACCCCTCCACTTT. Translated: CAWRQGDNSPLHF.

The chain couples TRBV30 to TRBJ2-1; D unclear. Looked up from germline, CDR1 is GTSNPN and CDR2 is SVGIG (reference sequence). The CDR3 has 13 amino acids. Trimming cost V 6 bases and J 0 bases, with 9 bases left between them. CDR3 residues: CACWTNSYNEQFF. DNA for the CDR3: TGTGCCTGCTGGACGAACTCCTACAATGAGCAGTTCTTC.

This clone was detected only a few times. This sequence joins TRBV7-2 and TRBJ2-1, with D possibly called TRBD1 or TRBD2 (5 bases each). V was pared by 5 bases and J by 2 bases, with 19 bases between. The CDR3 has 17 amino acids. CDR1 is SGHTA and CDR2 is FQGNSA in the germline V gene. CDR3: CASSLPMGPLPYNEQFF. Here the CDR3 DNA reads TGTGCCAGCAGCCTACCCATGGGACCCTTACCCTACAATGAGCAGTTCTTC.